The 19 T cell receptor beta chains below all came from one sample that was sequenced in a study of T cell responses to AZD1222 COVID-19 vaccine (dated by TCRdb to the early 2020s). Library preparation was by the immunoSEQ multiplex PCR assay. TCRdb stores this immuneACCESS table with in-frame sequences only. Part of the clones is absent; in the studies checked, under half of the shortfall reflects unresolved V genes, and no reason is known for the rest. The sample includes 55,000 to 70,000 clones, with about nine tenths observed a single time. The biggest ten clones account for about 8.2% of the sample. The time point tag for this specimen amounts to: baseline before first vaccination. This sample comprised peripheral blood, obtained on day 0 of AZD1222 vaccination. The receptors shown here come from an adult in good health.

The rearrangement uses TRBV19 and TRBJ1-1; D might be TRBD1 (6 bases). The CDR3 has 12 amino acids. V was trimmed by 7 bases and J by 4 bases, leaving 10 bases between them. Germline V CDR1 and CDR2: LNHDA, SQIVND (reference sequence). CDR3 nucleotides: TGTGCCAGTAACGAGGGGGGCACTGAAGCTTTCTTT. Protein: CASNEGGTEAFF.

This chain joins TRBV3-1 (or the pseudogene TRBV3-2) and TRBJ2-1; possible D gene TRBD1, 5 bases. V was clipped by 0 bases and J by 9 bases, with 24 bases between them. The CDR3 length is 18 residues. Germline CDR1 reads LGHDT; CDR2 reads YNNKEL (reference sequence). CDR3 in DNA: TGTGCCAGCAGCCAAGAAGGGTCTCGGGTTGGGGCTTCGTCTGAGCAGTTCTTC. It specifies CASSQEGSRVGASSEQFF.

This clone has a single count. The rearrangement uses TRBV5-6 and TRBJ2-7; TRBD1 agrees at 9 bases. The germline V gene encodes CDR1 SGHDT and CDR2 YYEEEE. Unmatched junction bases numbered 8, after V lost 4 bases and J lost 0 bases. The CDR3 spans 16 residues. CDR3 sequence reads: CASSQTGGDSSYEQYF. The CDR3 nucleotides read TGTGCCAGCAGCCAGACAGGGGGTGACAGCTCCTACGAGCAGTACTTC.

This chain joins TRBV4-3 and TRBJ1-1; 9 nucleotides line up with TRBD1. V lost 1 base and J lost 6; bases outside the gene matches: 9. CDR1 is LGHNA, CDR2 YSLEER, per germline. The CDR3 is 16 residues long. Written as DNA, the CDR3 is TGCGCCAGCAGCCAAGCTACGGGACAGGGTTCCGCTGAAGCTTTCTTT. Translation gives CASSQATGQGSAEAFF.

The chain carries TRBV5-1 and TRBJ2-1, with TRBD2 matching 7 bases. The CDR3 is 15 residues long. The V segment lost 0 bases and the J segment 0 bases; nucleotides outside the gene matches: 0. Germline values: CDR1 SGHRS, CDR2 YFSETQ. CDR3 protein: CASSLGGSSYNEQFF. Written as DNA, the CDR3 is TGCGCCAGCAGCTTGGGCGGGAGCTCCTACAATGAGCAGTTCTTC. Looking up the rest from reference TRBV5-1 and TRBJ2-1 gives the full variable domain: KAGVTQTPRYLIKTRGQQVTLSCSPISGHRSVSWYQQTPGQGLQFLFEYFSETQRNKGNFPGRFSGRQFSNSRSEMNVSTLELGDSALYLCASSLGGSSYNEQFFGPGTRLTVL.

Here the CDR3 DNA reads TGTGCCAGCAGCTTAACAGGCCAGAACACTGAAGCTTTCTTT. This gives the protein CASSLTGQNTEAFF. The V and J genes are TRBV7-2 and TRBJ1-1, with D possibly TRBD1 on 5 matching bases. The CDR3 consists of 14 residues. Trimming cost V 2 bases and J 1 base, with 8 bases left between them. In germline, CDR1 is SGHTA, CDR2 FQGNSA.

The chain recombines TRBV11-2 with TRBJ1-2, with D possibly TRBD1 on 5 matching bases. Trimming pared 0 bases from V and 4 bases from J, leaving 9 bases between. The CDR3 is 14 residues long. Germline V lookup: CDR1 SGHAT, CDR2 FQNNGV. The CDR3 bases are TGTGCCAGCAGCTTAGAAACAGGCCGCTATGGCTACACCTTC. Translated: CASSLETGRYGYTF.

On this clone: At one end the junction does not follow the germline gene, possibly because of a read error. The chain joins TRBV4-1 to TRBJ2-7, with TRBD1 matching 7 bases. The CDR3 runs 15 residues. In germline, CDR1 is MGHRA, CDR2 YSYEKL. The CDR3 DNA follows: TGCGCCAGCAACCAATCCGACAGGGTGGGCTACGAGCAGTACTTC. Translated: CASNQSDRVGYEQYF.

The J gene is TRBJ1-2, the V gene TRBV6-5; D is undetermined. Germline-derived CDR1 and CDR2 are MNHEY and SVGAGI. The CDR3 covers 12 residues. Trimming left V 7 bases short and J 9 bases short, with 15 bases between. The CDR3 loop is CASILWPPSYTF. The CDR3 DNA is TGTGCCAGCATTCTCTGGCCGCCAAGCTACACCTTC.

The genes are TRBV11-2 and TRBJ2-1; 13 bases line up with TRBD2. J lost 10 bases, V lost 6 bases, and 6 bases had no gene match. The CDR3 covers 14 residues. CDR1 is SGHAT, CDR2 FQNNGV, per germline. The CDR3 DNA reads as TGTGCCAGCAGTCCCGGGACTAGCGGGACCGAGCAGTTCTTC. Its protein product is CASSPGTSGTEQFF.

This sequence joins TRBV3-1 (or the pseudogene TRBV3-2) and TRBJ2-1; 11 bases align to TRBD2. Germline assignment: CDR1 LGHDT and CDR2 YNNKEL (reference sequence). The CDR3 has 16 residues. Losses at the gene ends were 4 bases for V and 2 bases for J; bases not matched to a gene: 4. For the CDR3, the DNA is TGTGCCAGCAGCCGGACTAGCGGGTACACCTACAATGAGCAGTTCTTC. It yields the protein CASSRTSGYTYNEQFF.

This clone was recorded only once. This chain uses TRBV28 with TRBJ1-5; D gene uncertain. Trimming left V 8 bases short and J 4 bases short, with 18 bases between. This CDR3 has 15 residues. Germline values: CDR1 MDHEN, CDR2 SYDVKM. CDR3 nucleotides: TGTGCCAGCCAGCCCGGGCCCTCCGGTAATCAGCCCCAGCATTTT. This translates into CASQPGPSGNQPQHF.

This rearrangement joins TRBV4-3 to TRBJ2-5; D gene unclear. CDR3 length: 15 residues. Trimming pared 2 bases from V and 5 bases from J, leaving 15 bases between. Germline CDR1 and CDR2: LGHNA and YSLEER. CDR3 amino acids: CASSQSFLVGETQYF. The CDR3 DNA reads TGCGCCAGCAGCCAATCTTTCCTAGTTGGGGAGACCCAGTACTTC.

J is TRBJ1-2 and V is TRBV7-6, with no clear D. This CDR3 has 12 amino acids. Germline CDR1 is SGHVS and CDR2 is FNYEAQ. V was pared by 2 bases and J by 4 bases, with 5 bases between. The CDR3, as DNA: TGTGCCAGCAGCTTACTCGGCTATGGCTACACCTTC. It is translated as CASSLLGYGYTF.

The CDR3 nucleotides are TGTGCCAGCAGCTTAACCCAGGGATACGAGCAGTACTTC. Its translation: CASSLTQGYEQYF. This chain connects TRBV7-3 to TRBJ2-7, with D tentatively TRBD1 (5 bases). V was cut by 0 bases and J by 4 bases, with 7 bases left in between. From germline, CDR1 is SGHTA and CDR2 FQGTGA. CDR3 length: 13 amino acids.

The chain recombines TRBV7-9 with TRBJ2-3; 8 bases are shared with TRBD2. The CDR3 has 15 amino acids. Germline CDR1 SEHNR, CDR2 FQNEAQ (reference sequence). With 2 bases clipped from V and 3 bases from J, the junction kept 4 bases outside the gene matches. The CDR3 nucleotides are TGTGCCAGCAGCTTACCAGCGGGAGCGACAGATACGCAGTATTTT. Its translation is CASSLPAGATDTQYF.

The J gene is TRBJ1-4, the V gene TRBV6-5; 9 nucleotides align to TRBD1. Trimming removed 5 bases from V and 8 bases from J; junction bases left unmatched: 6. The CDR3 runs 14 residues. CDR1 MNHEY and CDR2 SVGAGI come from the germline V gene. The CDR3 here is CASSRDRGREKLFF. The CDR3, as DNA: TGTGCCAGCAGTCGCGACAGGGGGAGGGAAAAACTGTTTTTT.

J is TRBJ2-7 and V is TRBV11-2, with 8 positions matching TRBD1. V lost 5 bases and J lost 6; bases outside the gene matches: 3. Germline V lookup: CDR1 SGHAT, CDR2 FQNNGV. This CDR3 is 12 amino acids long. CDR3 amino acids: CASSVTGGEQYF. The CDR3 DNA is TGTGCCAGCAGCGTTACAGGGGGCGAGCAGTACTTC.

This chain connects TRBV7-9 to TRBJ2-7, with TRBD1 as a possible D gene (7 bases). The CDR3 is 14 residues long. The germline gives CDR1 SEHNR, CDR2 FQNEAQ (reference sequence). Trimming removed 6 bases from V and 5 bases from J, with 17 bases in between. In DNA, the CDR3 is TGTGCCAGCAGTCGTCGACAGGGAGGAAACGAGCAGTACTTC. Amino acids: CASSRRQGGNEQYF.